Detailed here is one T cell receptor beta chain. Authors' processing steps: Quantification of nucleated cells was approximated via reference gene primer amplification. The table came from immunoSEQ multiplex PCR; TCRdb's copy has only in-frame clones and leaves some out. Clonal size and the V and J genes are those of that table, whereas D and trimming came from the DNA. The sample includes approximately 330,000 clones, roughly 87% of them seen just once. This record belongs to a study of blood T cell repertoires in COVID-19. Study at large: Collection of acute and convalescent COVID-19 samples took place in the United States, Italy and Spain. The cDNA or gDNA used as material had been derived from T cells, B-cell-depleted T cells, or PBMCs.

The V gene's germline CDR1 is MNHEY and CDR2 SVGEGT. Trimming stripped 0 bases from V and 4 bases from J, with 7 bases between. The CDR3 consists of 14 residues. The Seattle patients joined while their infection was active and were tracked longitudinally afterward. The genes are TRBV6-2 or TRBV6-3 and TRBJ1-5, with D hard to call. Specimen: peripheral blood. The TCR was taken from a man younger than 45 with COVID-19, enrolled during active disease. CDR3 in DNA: TGTGCCAGCAGTTACTCGCGGGAGAATCAGCCCCAGCATTTT. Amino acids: CASSYSRENQPQHF.